A selection of T cell receptor beta chains follows, all from one sample in a study of blood T cell repertoires in COVID-19. Profiled with immunoSEQ multiplex PCR; TCRdb holds only in-frame clones, not every one. The sample lists approximately 150,000 clones; roughly three quarters were seen once. Sequenced input: peripheral blood. The receptors stem from a man over 45 with active or convalescent COVID-19. The CDR3 runs from the conserved cysteine through the conserved F or W. The D gene is left open where the match is weak. Clone size appears in some rows only: once, few, many, or a class for an expanded clone.

d_gene,abundance,j_gene,v_gene,CDR3nt,CDR3aa
TRBD1,few,TRBJ1-1,TRBV5-1,TGCGCCAGCACTTCCGGGACAGGGGGCTCGAACACTGAAGCTTTCTTT,CASTSGTGGSNTEAFF
-,-,TRBJ1-4,TRBV27,TGTGCCAGCAGTCCAGGGGACGGTAATGAAAAACTGTTTTTT,CASSPGDGNEKLFF
TRBD2,-,TRBJ2-5,TRBV5-4,TGTGCCAGCAGCAAACTAGCGGGAGTGGCAGAGACCCAGTACTTC,CASSKLAGVAETQYF
-,-,TRBJ2-4,TRBV18,TGTGCCAGCTCACCTTACCGAATTGCAGGGGAGTCCAAAAACATTCAGTACTTC,CASSPYRIAGESKNIQYF
TRBD1,-,TRBJ2-1,TRBV6-1,TGTGCCAGCAGTGACCACAGGGGGCTTTTCCCTCTCTTC,CASSDHRGLFPLF
TRBD1,-,TRBJ1-2,TRBV10-3,TGTGCCATCAGTACTGGGACAGACTCCTATGGCTACACCTTC,CAISTGTDSYGYTF
-,-,TRBJ1-2,TRBV28,TGTGCCAGCACCCTGGCCCATAACTATGGCTACACCTTC,CASTLAHNYGYTF
TRBD1,-,TRBJ2-7,TRBV19,TGTGCCAGTAGACCTGCGACCAGGGGGCGCGACGAGCAGTACTTC,CASRPATRGRDEQYF
TRBD1,-,TRBJ1-5,TRBV28,TGTGCCAGCAGGGAGCCTGGACAGGGAGGGCAGCCCCAGCATTTT,CASREPGQGGQPQHF
TRBD1,-,TRBJ1-2,TRBV5-6,TGTGCCAGCAGCCTAGCGCAGGGGGTTGGCTATGGCTACACCTTC,CASSLAQGVGYGYTF
TRBD1,-,TRBJ2-5,TRBV24-1,TGTGCCACCAGTGAGATTTCGGGACAGGGCTGGGAGACCCAGTACTTC,CATSEISGQGWETQYF
-,few,TRBJ2-7,TRBV10-3,TGTGCCATCAGACCACAGGGTACTTACGAGCAGTACTTC,CAIRPQGTYEQYF
-,-,TRBJ2-7,TRBV6-5,TGTGCCAGCAGGCCCCTAGTGGGCGAGCAGTACTTC,CASRPLVGEQYF
-,-,TRBJ2-1,TRBV24-1,TGTGCCACCAGAAGCCAAGTTCACAATGAGCAGTTCTTC,CATRSQVHNEQFF
TRBD1,once,TRBJ1-1,TRBV5-4,TGTGCCAGCAGCTTACCGGACAGGGCGTGGACTGAAGCTTTCTTT,CASSLPDRAWTEAFF
-,-,TRBJ1-1,TRBV27,TGTGCCAGCAGTGCCGGACAGTTTCAAAACACTGAAGCTTTCTTT,CASSAGQFQNTEAFF
TRBD1,-,TRBJ2-3,TRBV24-1,TGTGCCACCAGCACGTTAAGGACAGGGAGTAACACAGATACGCAGTATTTT,CATSTLRTGSNTDTQYF
-,-,TRBJ1-2,TRBV29-1,TGCAGCGTTGAACAGGGGTTGGGCTATGGCTACACCTTC,CSVEQGLGYGYTF
-,-,TRBJ2-2,TRBV29-1,TGCAGCGTTGAAGAATCAGGGCCCGGGGAGCTGTTTTTT,CSVEESGPGELFF
TRBD1,once,TRBJ1-1,TRBV19,TGTGCCAGTAGTATCGGACAGGCGAACACTGAAGCTTTCTTT,CASSIGQANTEAFF
-,once,TRBJ2-5,TRBV2,TGTGCCAGCAGGGAGTGGCAGGGGGCAAGGCGGGAGGGTCCAGGTGAGACCCAGTACTTC,CASREWQGARREGPGETQYF
-,-,TRBJ2-5,TRBV29-1,TGCAGCGGTTCGAGGGTTTGGGAGACCCAGTACTTC,CSGSRVWETQYF
TRBD1,few,TRBJ2-7,TRBV5-1,TGCGCCAGCAGAGGGACAGGGAGGAACGAGCAGTACTTC,CASRGTGRNEQYF